This passage covers 3 T cell receptor beta chains from one sample sequenced in a study of blood T cells in healthy people across ages. Using a J-beta primer mix together with a sample-barcoded 5' primer, a second PCR was run for roughly 7 to 12 cycles. TCRdb re-called the 5' RACE reads through MiXCR, storing one row per CDR3 protein. The sample has roughly 1,800,000 distinct CDR3 sequences, roughly 50% seen once. Material for sequencing was blood. The source of these receptors is a middle-aged woman in good health.

A single count supports this clonotype. The rearrangement links TRBV7-6 to TRBJ2-5; 7 bases align to TRBD2. CDR1 and CDR2 (germline): SGHVS, FNYEAQ. V shed 5 bases and J 2 bases; nucleotides not matched to a gene: 8. The CDR3 is made up of 15 amino acids. CDR3 nucleotide sequence: TGTGCCAGCAGCGAGGGAGGGGTCGGTCAAGAGACCCAGTACTTC. It specifies CASSEGGVGQETQYF.

The chain uses TRBV6-2 or TRBV6-3 and TRBJ2-1; D is unclear. Trimming removed 5 bases from V and 7 bases from J, with 12 bases in between. In germline, CDR1 is MNHEY, CDR2 SVGEGT. The CDR3 runs 13 residues. CDR3 amino acids: CASSDLARNEQFF. DNA for the CDR3: TGTGCCAGCAGTGACTTGGCAAGGAATGAGCAGTTCTTC.

This clonotype has more than one count but fewer than ten. This chain connects TRBV3-1 to TRBJ1-1, with D hard to call. Trimming cost V 1 base and J 1 base, with 10 bases left between them. Germline values: CDR1 LGHDT, CDR2 YNNKEL (reference sequence). The CDR3 is 15 amino acids. The CDR3 is CASSQGPRSNTEAFF. CDR3 nucleotide sequence: TGTGCCAGCAGCCAAGGTCCCAGGTCGAACACTGAAGCTTTCTTT.